Detailed here is one T cell receptor beta chain. CDR3 length: 15 amino acids. Looked up from germline, CDR1 is MDHEN and CDR2 is SYDVKM. Trimming at V came to 4 bases and at J to 11 bases, leaving 6 bases not matched to a gene. This sample was included in a study of shared clonotypes between healthy human individuals. Profiled with immunoSEQ multiplex PCR; TCRdb holds only in-frame clones, not every one. This repertoire shows some 1 million clones, about 75% found once; its top ten account for 1.4%. The sequencing input was memory CD4+ T cells sorted from blood. Subset reported: CD45RA-negative fraction. The chain combines TRBV28 with TRBJ2-1; 15 nucleotides align to TRBD2. This receptor was obtained from a man between 18 and 35 years old in good health. Written as DNA, the CDR3 is TGTGCCAGCAGTTCCGCCGGGACTAGCGGGGGGCAGCAGTTCTTC. Amino acids: CASSSAGTSGGQQFF.